A selection of T cell receptor beta chains follows, all from one sample in a study of blood T cell repertoires in COVID-19. Measured with immunoSEQ multiplex PCR; TCRdb has only the in-frame clones, and not every one. The repertoire holds about 81,000 clones, with roughly 82% as singletons. The source material was peripheral blood. The source is a human donor in a cohort sampled during active COVID-19. CDR3s include the opening cysteine and the closing phenylalanine or tryptophan. The D gene is left open where the match is weak. The listing skips clone size in some rows; elsewhere it reads once, few, many or a size class.

V gene: TRBV19
clone size: NA
J gene: TRBJ1-2
D gene: NA
CDR3 DNA: TGTGCCAGTAGTATAGTTTCAGGGTACGACTATGGCTACACCTTC
CDR3 protein: CASSIVSGYDYGYTF

V gene: TRBV6-5
clone size: NA
J gene: TRBJ1-2
D gene: TRBD1
CDR3 DNA: TGTGCCAGCAGTTCCTCCTCGACAGGGTCCTATGGCTACACCTTC
CDR3 protein: CASSSSSTGSYGYTF

V gene: TRBV19
clone size: NA
J gene: TRBJ2-3
D gene: TRBD1
CDR3 DNA: TGTGCCAGTAGCCCTACAGGGGGTACTACTAGCACAGATACGCAGTATTTT
CDR3 protein: CASSPTGGTTSTDTQYF

V gene: TRBV6-5
clone size: NA
J gene: TRBJ2-7
D gene: NA
CDR3 DNA: TGTGCCAGCAGCTATCCCCGGGACACATCTTACGAGCAGTACTTC
CDR3 protein: CASSYPRDTSYEQYF

V gene: TRBV5-4
clone size: NA
J gene: TRBJ1-5
D gene: NA
CDR3 DNA: TGTGCCAGCAGCTTGGTATGGCAGGGAAAAAGCAATCAGCCCCAGCATTTT
CDR3 protein: CASSLVWQGKSNQPQHF

V gene: TRBV7-9
clone size: NA
J gene: TRBJ1-1
D gene: NA
CDR3 DNA: TGTGCCAGCAGCTCACCCCAGGGAGAAGCTTTCTTT
CDR3 protein: CASSSPQGEAFF

V gene: TRBV5-1
clone size: NA
J gene: TRBJ2-7
D gene: TRBD2
CDR3 DNA: TGCGCCAGCAGCCCCGGGGGGACGCCCTACGAGCAGTACTTC
CDR3 protein: CASSPGGTPYEQYF

V gene: TRBV6-1
clone size: NA
J gene: TRBJ1-6
D gene: NA
CDR3 DNA: TGTGCCAGCAGTGAAGCTGGCAGGGGCTCACCCCTCCACTTT
CDR3 protein: CASSEAGRGSPLHF

V gene: TRBV3-1/TRBV3-2
clone size: medium-sized
J gene: TRBJ2-7
D gene: TRBD2
CDR3 DNA: TGTGCCAGCAGCCAATTCGGGGGGGTTGACCCGGACGAGCAGTACTTC
CDR3 protein: CASSQFGGVDPDEQYF

V gene: TRBV3-1/TRBV3-2
clone size: NA
J gene: TRBJ1-2
D gene: NA
CDR3 DNA: TGTGCCAGCAAACCGACAGACTCAAACTATGGCTACACCTTC
CDR3 protein: CASKPTDSNYGYTF

V gene: TRBV6-5
clone size: NA
J gene: TRBJ1-5
D gene: TRBD1
CDR3 DNA: TGTGCCAGCACCCGGACAGGGTCTCAGCCCCAGCATTTT
CDR3 protein: CASTRTGSQPQHF

V gene: TRBV2
clone size: NA
J gene: TRBJ1-6
D gene: NA
CDR3 DNA: TGTGCCAGCAGTGAAGCGCTCGGTAATTCACCCCTCCACTTT
CDR3 protein: CASSEALGNSPLHF

V gene: TRBV19
clone size: NA
J gene: TRBJ1-1
D gene: NA
CDR3 DNA: TGTGCCAGTAGTATAGCGGGTGACACTGAAGCTTTCTTT
CDR3 protein: CASSIAGDTEAFF

V gene: TRBV5-4
clone size: NA
J gene: TRBJ1-1
D gene: NA
CDR3 DNA: TGTGCCAGCAGCTTGGGAGGCAGGGAAGGGGACACTGAAGCTTTCTTT
CDR3 protein: CASSLGGREGDTEAFF

V gene: TRBV29-1
clone size: NA
J gene: TRBJ2-2
D gene: TRBD2
CDR3 DNA: TGCAGCGCTCAGACTAGCACGAACACCGGGGAGCTGTTTTTT
CDR3 protein: CSAQTSTNTGELFF

V gene: TRBV3-1/TRBV3-2
clone size: NA
J gene: TRBJ2-7
D gene: TRBD1
CDR3 DNA: TGTGCCAGCAGCCAGTTTGACAGGGTGCAGTACTTC
CDR3 protein: CASSQFDRVQYF

V gene: TRBV4-3
clone size: NA
J gene: TRBJ2-3
D gene: TRBD2
CDR3 DNA: TGCGCCAGCAGCCAAGATCACGGCGGGGGGACATGGGGAGATACGCAGTATTTT
CDR3 protein: CASSQDHGGGTWGDTQYF

V gene: TRBV5-8
clone size: NA
J gene: TRBJ2-7
D gene: TRBD1
CDR3 DNA: TGTGCCAGCAGCTTGGCACCGGGACAGACCTACGAGCAGTACTTC
CDR3 protein: CASSLAPGQTYEQYF

V gene: TRBV20-1
clone size: NA
J gene: TRBJ2-1
D gene: TRBD1
CDR3 DNA: TGCAGTGCGAGTCAACGACAGGGAAACAATGAGCAGTTCTTC
CDR3 protein: CSASQRQGNNEQFF

V gene: TRBV28
clone size: NA
J gene: TRBJ1-5
D gene: TRBD1
CDR3 DNA: TGTGCCAGCAGAGGACCCGGGACAGGCAATCAGCCCCAGCATTTT
CDR3 protein: CASRGPGTGNQPQHF

V gene: TRBV5-1
clone size: NA
J gene: TRBJ1-2
D gene: NA
CDR3 DNA: TGCGCCAGCATGGGCAGGGGTCTCTATGGCTACACCTTC
CDR3 protein: CASMGRGLYGYTF

V gene: TRBV4-1
clone size: NA
J gene: TRBJ1-2
D gene: TRBD1
CDR3 DNA: TGCGCCAGCAGCCAGAACAGGGGGCTGGGCGGCTACACCTTC
CDR3 protein: CASSQNRGLGGYTF

V gene: TRBV10-3
clone size: NA
J gene: TRBJ1-6
D gene: NA
CDR3 DNA: TGTGCCATCAGTGAGGAGTCACCAGGGGTTTCACCCCTCCACTTT
CDR3 protein: CAISEESPGVSPLHF

V gene: TRBV2
clone size: NA
J gene: TRBJ2-2
D gene: TRBD1
CDR3 DNA: TGTGCCAGCAGAAAAACTCCGGGACAGGTCCACACCGGGGAGCTGTTTTTT
CDR3 protein: CASRKTPGQVHTGELFF

V gene: TRBV15
clone size: NA
J gene: TRBJ1-4
D gene: NA
CDR3 DNA: TGTGCCACCAGCAGAGATGGGTTACAGACAACTAATGAAAAACTGTTTTTT
CDR3 protein: CATSRDGLQTTNEKLFF